Below are 13 T cell receptor beta chains sequenced from a single sample in a study of shared clonotypes between healthy human individuals. TCRdb's copy holds only in-frame clones and misses some; the assay was immunoSEQ multiplex PCR. The table has about 470,000 clones, more than 75% seen once; the top ten hold about 13%. The sequenced sample was PBMCs. The receptors derive from a woman between 35 and 50 years old in good health. Some clones in this sample may be carry-over from other donors' samples.

This clone has a handful of counts. The chain combines TRBV27 with TRBJ1-5; the D gene is possibly TRBD1 (5 bases). Between the trimmed V and J ends, which lost 6 bases and 0 bases, there was a span of 12 bases. Germline values: CDR1 MNHEY, CDR2 SMNVEV (reference sequence). This CDR3 contains 15 residues. The CDR3 DNA follows: TGTGCCAGCAGCCGGGACTTCGATAGCAATCAGCCCCAGCATTTT. This gives the protein CASSRDFDSNQPQHF.

The rearrangement uses TRBV5-1 and TRBJ2-5; weak D call: TRBD2 (5 bases). Trimming removed 4 bases at V and 5 bases at J, with 18 bases between. The CDR3 loop spans 15 amino acids. Per the germline V gene, CDR1 is SGHRS and CDR2 is YFSETQ. The CDR3 DNA is TGCGCCAGCAGCACCACGGGAAGGCCGGTGGAGACCCAGTACTTC. The encoded protein is CASSTTGRPVETQYF. Using reference TRBV5-1 and TRBJ2-5 for the parts outside the CDR3, the full variable domain is KAGVTQTPRYLIKTRGQQVTLSCSPISGHRSVSWYQQTPGQGLQFLFEYFSETQRNKGNFPGRFSGRQFSNSRSEMNVSTLELGDSALYLCASSTTGRPVETQYFGPGTRLLVL.

The genes are TRBV28 and TRBJ1-4, with 11 positions matching TRBD1. In germline, CDR1 is MDHEN, CDR2 SYDVKM. The V and J ends lost 5 bases and 3 bases, in that order; junction bases with no gene match: 11. The CDR3 contains 18 residues. The CDR3 is CASSPPGQGVRANEKLFF. In DNA, the CDR3 is TGTGCCAGCAGTCCGCCGGGACAGGGGGTTAGGGCTAATGAAAAACTGTTTTTT.

This clone was counted a few times. The rearrangement links TRBV4-2 to TRBJ2-7; 8 nucleotides agree with TRBD1. This CDR3 has 15 residues. The germline V gene encodes CDR1 LGHNA and CDR2 YNFKEQ. The trim removed 1 base at V and 2 bases at J, leaving 4 bases unmatched. The CDR3 region is CASSQAGGETYEQYF. CDR3 in DNA: TGTGCCAGCAGCCAAGCAGGGGGCGAAACCTACGAGCAGTACTTC.

The chain links TRBV5-1 to TRBJ2-7; 7 bases agree with TRBD1. This CDR3 has 14 amino acids. CDR1 is SGHRS, CDR2 YFSETQ, per germline. Losses at the gene ends were 2 bases for V and 0 bases for J; bases not matched to a gene: 2. CDR3: CASSFDRVSYEQYF. In DNA form, the CDR3 reads TGCGCCAGCAGCTTCGACAGGGTCTCCTACGAGCAGTACTTC.

This clone was detected only a few times. CDR3 region: CASSMNPTGEANYGYTF. In DNA form, the CDR3 reads TGCGCCAGCAGCATGAACCCCACAGGGGAAGCTAACTATGGCTACACCTTC. The chain joins TRBV5-1 to TRBJ1-2; 7 bases line up with TRBD1. Germline assignment: CDR1 SGHRS and CDR2 YFSETQ. The CDR3 loop spans 17 amino acids. V dropped 4 bases and J dropped 0; count of bases not matched to a gene: 12.

The rearrangement uses TRBV5-4 and TRBJ2-7, with TRBD1 identical over 8 bases. CDR1 and CDR2 from the germline V gene are SGHNT and YYREEE (reference sequence). CDR3 length: 14 residues. J gave up 6 bases and V 0 bases, and 5 bases lay outside the gene matches. CDR3 sequence (DNA): TGTGCCAGCAGCTTGGGCAGGGGGCTTGGCGAGCAGTACTTC. As protein: CASSLGRGLGEQYF.

The chain uses TRBV5-1 and TRBJ1-1; D remains unclear. The germline V and J ends were trimmed by 4 bases and 0 bases, with 13 bases remaining between them. CDR1 is SGHRS, CDR2 YFSETQ, per germline. The length of the CDR3 is 15 residues. The CDR3 coding sequence is TGCGCCAGCAGCACCCGGACGGAGCTGAACACTGAAGCTTTCTTT. Residues: CASSTRTELNTEAFF.

This clone came up a few times. The chain has TRBV7-2 and TRBJ2-1, with 11 bases matching TRBD2. V lost 4 bases, J lost 7 bases, and 9 bases stayed unmatched. The germline CDR1 and CDR2 sequences are SGHTA and FQGNSA. The CDR3 length is 16 residues. The CDR3 DNA reads TGTGCCAGCAGCTCGACTAGCGGGACCCGGGGGAATGAGCAGTTCTTC. Translated: CASSSTSGTRGNEQFF.

A remark on this clone: This sequence is one base from a far larger clone and is likely a read error. V and J are TRBV20-1 and TRBJ1-2; D not certain. The CDR3 has 11 residues. The ends were cut back, 5 bases at V and 9 bases at J, with 13 bases in the middle. Per the germline V gene, CDR1 is DFQATT and CDR2 is SNEGSKA (reference sequence). CDR3 in amino acids: CSAEGKRRYTF. Here the CDR3 DNA reads TGCAGTGCTGAAGGGAAGCGACGCTACACCTTC.

This rearrangement joins TRBV5-4 to TRBJ2-1, with 7 bases identical to TRBD2. Germline V gives CDR1 SGHNT, CDR2 YYREEE (reference sequence). The V gene end was trimmed by 0 bases and the J gene end by 4 bases; junction bases not matched to a gene: 10. This CDR3 spans 17 amino acids. Here the CDR3 reads CASSLGLAVTGYNEQFF. CDR3 bases: TGTGCCAGCAGCTTGGGGCTAGCGGTAACAGGATACAATGAGCAGTTCTTC.

This clone has a single count. This chain uses TRBV7-9 with TRBJ2-3, with 9 bases identical to TRBD2. The CDR3 has 14 amino acids. Looked up from germline, CDR1 is SEHNR and CDR2 is FQNEAQ (reference sequence). Unmatched junction bases numbered 3, after V lost 3 bases and J lost 5 bases. In nucleotides, the CDR3 is TGTGCCAGCAGCTTCGGCGGGAGGGAAGATACGCAGTATTTT. As protein: CASSFGGREDTQYF.

The chain is built from TRBV5-1 and TRBJ2-5; 11 nucleotides line up with TRBD2. The DNA end favors TRBJ2-7, so the J call may be wrong. Germline CDR1 SGHRS, CDR2 YFSETQ. This CDR3 is built from 16 residues. CDR3 DNA sequence: TGCGCCAGCAGCATGATTAGCGGGAGGGTTAACTACGAGCAGTACTTC. Translating gives CASSMISGRVNYEQYF.